Presented here are 20 T cell receptor beta chains from one specimen sequenced in a study of blood T cell repertoires in COVID-19. TCRdb's copy holds only in-frame clones and misses some; the assay was immunoSEQ multiplex PCR. The table shows approximately 300,000 clones, with 80% to 95% occurring only once. The sample taken for sequencing was peripheral blood. These receptor sequences come from a woman in her thirties with COVID-19, enrolled during active disease.

J is TRBJ2-5 and V is TRBV30; possibly TRBD2 for D (6 bases). This CDR3 comprises 13 residues. V was pared by 0 bases and J by 7 bases, with 12 bases between. Germline V gives CDR1 GTSNPN, CDR2 SVGIG (reference sequence). The CDR3 spells CAWSVGVSGTQYF. CDR3 in DNA: TGTGCCTGGAGTGTTGGGGTTAGCGGGACCCAGTACTTC.

The chain recombines TRBV10-3 with TRBJ2-1, with TRBD2 identical over 9 bases. CDR3 length equals 15 residues. In germline, CDR1 is ENHRY, CDR2 SYGVKD. V lost 4 bases and J lost 1; bases outside the gene matches: 2. The CDR3 DNA follows: TGTGCCATCAGTGGGACTAGCGAATCCTACAATGAGCAGTTCTTC. Protein product: CAISGTSESYNEQFF.

Only one count was recorded for this clone. The V gene is TRBV3-1 (or the pseudogene TRBV3-2), the J gene TRBJ1-1; D gene ambiguous. The germline V and J ends were trimmed by 0 bases and 4 bases, with 15 bases remaining between them. The germline V gene encodes CDR1 LGHDT and CDR2 YNNKEL (reference sequence). This CDR3 comprises 16 residues. In DNA, the CDR3 is TGTGCCAGCAGCCAAGATCTCCCCACAAACCCCACTGAAGCTTTCTTT. The encoded protein is CASSQDLPTNPTEAFF.

The chain couples TRBV6-1 to TRBJ2-7; 7 positions match TRBD2. This CDR3 contains 15 residues. CDR1 MNHNS and CDR2 SASEGT come from the germline V gene. Trimming cost V 0 bases and J 4 bases; bases outside gene matches: 6. DNA for the CDR3: TGTGCCAGCAGTGAAGCGGGAGGGCCTATATACGAGCAGTACTTC. Translation: CASSEAGGPIYEQYF.

This rearrangement joins TRBV19 to TRBJ2-7, with TRBD1 identical over 7 bases. The CDR3 is made up of 14 amino acids. Trimming took 6 bases from V and 2 from J; bases not matched to a gene: 7. Germline lookup yields CDR1 LNHDA and CDR2 SQIVND (reference sequence). The CDR3 sequence: CASRNRDSPYEQYF. The CDR3 DNA sequence: TGTGCCAGTAGAAATAGGGACAGCCCCTACGAGCAGTACTTC.

This rearrangement joins TRBV5-1 to TRBJ1-2; D possibly corresponds to TRBD1 (6 bases). The V gene's germline CDR1 is SGHRS and CDR2 YFSETQ. This CDR3 comprises 14 residues. The V and J ends lost 4 bases and 4 bases respectively, with 14 bases between them. CDR3 sequence (DNA): TGCGCCAGCAGCCGAGCAGGGGCAGGCTATGGCTACACCTTC. Protein product: CASSRAGAGYGYTF.

This rearrangement joins TRBV10-2 to TRBJ2-2, with a weak D call TRBD2 (6 bases). Germline CDR1 reads WSHSY; CDR2 reads SAAADI. The CDR3 runs 13 residues. CDR3 coding DNA: TGCTCGACAAGGGACTCCTCAGGGGGGGAGCTGTTTTTT. The encoded protein is CSTRDSSGGELFF.

The chain combines TRBV2 with TRBJ2-7, with TRBD2 matching over 10 bases. This CDR3 has 16 residues. The V segment lost 1 base and the J segment 0 bases; nucleotides outside the gene matches: 3. Germline V CDR1 and CDR2: SNHLY, FYNNEI. DNA of the CDR3: TGTGCCAGCAGTGAAGATGGGACTAGCGACTCCTACGAGCAGTACTTC. Translated: CASSEDGTSDSYEQYF.

The chain is built from TRBV6-4 and TRBJ2-7; 12 nucleotides match TRBD2. Germline CDR1 reads MRHNA; CDR2 reads SNTAGT. CDR3 length: 15 residues. J lost 2 bases, V lost 3 bases, and 2 bases had no gene match. DNA for the CDR3: TGTGCCAGCAGTGAGGGGACTAGCGGGCCCTACGAGCAGTACTTC. Its protein product is CASSEGTSGPYEQYF.

This clone was seen a few times. The V gene is TRBV2, the J gene TRBJ1-4; tentatively, D is TRBD1 (6 bases). The CDR3 is made up of 15 amino acids. V lost 6 bases, J lost 5 bases, and 16 bases lay in between. Germline CDR1 SNHLY, CDR2 FYNNEI. In DNA form, the CDR3 reads TGTGCCAGCAGGAACAGGGTAACGGGGAATGAAAAACTGTTTTTT. Amino acid sequence: CASRNRVTGNEKLFF.

In this sample, this clone turned up a few times. The identical CDR3 is also encoded by other nucleotide sequences in the sample. This rearrangement joins TRBV30 to TRBJ1-6; D is ambiguous. V lost 1 base and J lost 5, with 6 bases in between. Germline V CDR1 and CDR2: GTSNPN, SVGIG (reference sequence). This CDR3 region has 13 residues. This chain's CDR3 is CAWSAGNNSPLHF. For the CDR3, the DNA is TGTGCCTGGAGTGCGGGGAATAATTCACCCCTCCACTTT.

The chain links TRBV7-8 to TRBJ1-5; D might be TRBD1 (6 bases). V lost 5 bases to trimming and J lost 8 bases, with 10 bases between them. The CDR3 runs to 12 residues. CDR1 is SGHVS and CDR2 is FQNEAQ in the germline V gene. The CDR3 here is CASSRGAEPQHF. The CDR3 DNA reads as TGTGCCAGCAGCCGGGGGGCTGAGCCCCAGCATTTT.

The V and J genes are TRBV28 and TRBJ1-4; D is unclear. Trimming left V 10 bases short and J 0 bases short, with 15 bases between. This CDR3 spans 15 amino acids. Germline values: CDR1 MDHEN, CDR2 SYDVKM. In DNA, the CDR3 is TGTGCCATCCGGGGAGGGCTTGCAACTAATGAAAAACTGTTTTTT. Translating gives CAIRGGLATNEKLFF.

Remarks on this clone: A read error may produce the germline difference seen at one junction end. The chain carries TRBV19 and TRBJ2-2, with D possibly being TRBD1 (5 bases). CDR3 length: 15 residues. Germline V gives CDR1 LNHDA, CDR2 SQIVND (reference sequence). The CDR3 loop reads CASNIGASNTGELFF. The DNA of the CDR3 is TGTGCCAGTAATATAGGGGCCTCGAACACCGGGGAGCTGTTTTTT. Full variable domain (rest looked up from reference TRBV19 and TRBJ2-2): DGGITQSPKYLFRKEGQNVTLSCEQNLNHDAMYWYRQDPGQGLRLIYYSQIVNDFQKGDIAEGYSVSREKKESFPLTVTSAQKNPTAFYLCASNIGASNTGELFFGEGSRLTVL.

The V and J genes are TRBV5-4 and TRBJ1-1; 9 positions match TRBD1. Germline V gene lookup returns CDR1 SGHNT and CDR2 YYREEE (reference sequence). After removal of 1 base from V and 1 base from J, the junction contained 8 bases not matched to a gene. The CDR3 is made up of 17 amino acids. The CDR3 region has the DNA TGTGCCAGCAGCTTGACCGGGACAGGGAGGGGGAACACTGAAGCTTTCTTT. Its protein product is CASSLTGTGRGNTEAFF.

The chain has TRBV12-5 and TRBJ1-1; TRBD1 aligns across 7 bases. CDR1 is LGHNT and CDR2 is FRNRAP in the germline V gene. This CDR3 has 15 residues. The V segment lost 1 base and the J segment 4 bases; nucleotides outside the gene matches: 6. CDR3 DNA: TGTGCTAGTGGTTTGGGGGCAGGGGGTGGCACTGAAGCTTTCTTT. Amino acids: CASGLGAGGGTEAFF.

This clone has a single count. The genes are TRBV30 and TRBJ2-7, with 7 bases lining up with TRBD2. Germline V gene data show CDR1 as GTSNPN and CDR2 as SVGIG (reference sequence). J was trimmed by 2 bases and V by 3 bases; bases with no gene match: 4. CDR3 length: 13 amino acids. CDR3 in amino acids: CAWRGGLAYEQYF. The CDR3 nucleotides read TGTGCCTGGAGGGGAGGACTAGCCTACGAGCAGTACTTC.

V gene TRBV4-1 combines with J gene TRBJ2-2; D may be TRBD1 (6 bases). Trimming removed 4 bases at V and 1 base at J, with 13 bases between. The CDR3 consists of 16 residues. Germline values: CDR1 MGHRA, CDR2 YSYEKL. The CDR3 bases are TGCGCCAGCAGCCTACACTCGGGACAGAACACCGGGGAGCTGTTTTTT. As protein: CASSLHSGQNTGELFF.

The V and J genes are TRBV7-3 and TRBJ2-1; 8 bases map to TRBD2. The V and J ends lost 2 bases and 9 bases, in that order; junction bases with no gene match: 9. Germline CDR1 SGHTA, CDR2 FQGTGA. The CDR3 runs to 15 residues. The DNA for the CDR3 is TGTGCCAGCAGCTTACTAGCGGGTCGGGTGGGTGAGCAGTTCTTC. Residues: CASSLLAGRVGEQFF.

Comments on this clone: Relative to the germline gene, one junction end is altered; a read error may explain this. V and J are TRBV6-6 and TRBJ2-7; D possibly corresponds to TRBD1 (6 bases). There are 12 residues in the CDR3. CDR1 is MNHNY, CDR2 SVGAGI, per germline (reference sequence). For the CDR3, the DNA is TGTGCCAGCAGTTCCAAGGACAGCCCTGAGATTTTC. This translates into CASSSKDSPEIF.